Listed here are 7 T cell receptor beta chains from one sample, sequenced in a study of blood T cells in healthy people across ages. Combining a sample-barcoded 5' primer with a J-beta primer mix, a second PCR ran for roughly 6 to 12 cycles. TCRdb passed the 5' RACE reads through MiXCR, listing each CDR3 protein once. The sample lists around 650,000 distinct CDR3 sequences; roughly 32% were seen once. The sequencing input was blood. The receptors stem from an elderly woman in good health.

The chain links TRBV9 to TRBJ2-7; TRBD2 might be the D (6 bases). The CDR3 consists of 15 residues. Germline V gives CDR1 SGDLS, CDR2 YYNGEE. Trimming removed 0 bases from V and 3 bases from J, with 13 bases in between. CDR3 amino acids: CASSVAPGEVYEQYF. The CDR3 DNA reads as TGTGCCAGCAGCGTAGCTCCGGGGGAGGTCTACGAGCAGTACTTC.

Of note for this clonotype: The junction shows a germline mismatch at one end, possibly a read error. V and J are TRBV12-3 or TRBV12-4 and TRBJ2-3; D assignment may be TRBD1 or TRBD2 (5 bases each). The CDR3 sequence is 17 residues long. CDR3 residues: CANSSPGTPKITDTEYF. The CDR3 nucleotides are TGTGCCAACAGCTCACCCGGGACCCCAAAGATCACAGATACGGAGTATTTT.

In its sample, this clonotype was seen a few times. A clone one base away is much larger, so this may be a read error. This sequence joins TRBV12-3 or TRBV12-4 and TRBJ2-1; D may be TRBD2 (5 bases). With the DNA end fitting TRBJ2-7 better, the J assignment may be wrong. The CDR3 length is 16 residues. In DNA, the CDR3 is TGTGCCAGCAGTTTAGCGCGGGCGAGCTCCTACAATGAGCAGTACTTC. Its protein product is CASSLARASSYNEQYF.

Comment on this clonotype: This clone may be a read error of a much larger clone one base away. CDR3 nucleotide sequence: TGCAGCGTTGAAAGACTAGCGGGGAGCTACGAGCGGTACTTC. Translation: CSVERLAGSYERYF. The chain combines TRBV29-1 with TRBJ2-4, with TRBD2 identical over 11 bases. Per germline, CDR1 SQVTM and CDR2 ANQGSEA. With 2 bases clipped from V and 15 bases from J, the junction kept 12 bases outside the gene matches. The CDR3 spans 14 residues.

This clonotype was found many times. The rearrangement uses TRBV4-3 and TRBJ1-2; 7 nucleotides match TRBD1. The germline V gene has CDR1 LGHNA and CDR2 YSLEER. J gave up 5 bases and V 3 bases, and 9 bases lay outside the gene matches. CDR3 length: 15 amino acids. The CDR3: CASSHRQGTSYGYTF. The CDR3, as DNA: TGCGCCAGCAGCCATCGACAGGGAACCTCTTATGGCTACACCTTC.

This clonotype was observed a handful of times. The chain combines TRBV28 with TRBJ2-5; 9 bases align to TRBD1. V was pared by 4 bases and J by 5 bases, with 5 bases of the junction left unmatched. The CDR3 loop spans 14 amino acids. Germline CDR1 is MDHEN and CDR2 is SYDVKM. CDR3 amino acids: CASSSGTGWETQYF. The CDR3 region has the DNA TGTGCCAGCAGTTCCGGGACAGGGTGGGAGACCCAGTACTTC.

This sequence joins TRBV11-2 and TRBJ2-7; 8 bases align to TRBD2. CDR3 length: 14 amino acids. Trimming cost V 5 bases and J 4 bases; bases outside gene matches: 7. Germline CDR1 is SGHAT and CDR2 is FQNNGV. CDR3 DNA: TGTGCCAGCAGCAAACGGGGGGGCTATTACGAGCAGTACTTC. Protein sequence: CASSKRGGYYEQYF.